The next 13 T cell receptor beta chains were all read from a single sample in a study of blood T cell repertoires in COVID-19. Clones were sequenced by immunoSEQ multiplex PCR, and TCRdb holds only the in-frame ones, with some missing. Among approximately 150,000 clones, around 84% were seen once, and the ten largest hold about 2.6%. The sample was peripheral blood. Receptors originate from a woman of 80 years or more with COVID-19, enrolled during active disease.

In nucleotides, the CDR3 is TGTGCCAGCAGCCCCACCCCAGCGGGAGGGCCGGGATGGCAGTTCTTC. The encoded protein is CASSPTPAGGPGWQFF. This rearrangement joins TRBV7-2 to TRBJ2-1; TRBD2 agrees at 10 bases. The CDR3 is 16 amino acids. Germline CDR1 SGHTA, CDR2 FQGNSA. J gave up 12 bases and V 5 bases, and 16 bases lay outside the gene matches.

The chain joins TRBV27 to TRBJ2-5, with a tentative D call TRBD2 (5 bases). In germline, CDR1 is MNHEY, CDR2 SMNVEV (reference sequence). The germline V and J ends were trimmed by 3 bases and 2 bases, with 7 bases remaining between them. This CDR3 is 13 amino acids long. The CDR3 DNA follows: TGTGCCAGCAGTTTCCGGGGTCAAGAGACCCAGTACTTC. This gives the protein CASSFRGQETQYF.

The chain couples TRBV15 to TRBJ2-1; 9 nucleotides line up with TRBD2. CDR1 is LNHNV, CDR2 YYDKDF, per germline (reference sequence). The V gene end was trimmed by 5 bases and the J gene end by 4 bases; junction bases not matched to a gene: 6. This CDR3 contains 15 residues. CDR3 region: CATSGTSPLYNEQFF. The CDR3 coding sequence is TGTGCCACCAGCGGGACTAGCCCTCTGTACAATGAGCAGTTCTTC.

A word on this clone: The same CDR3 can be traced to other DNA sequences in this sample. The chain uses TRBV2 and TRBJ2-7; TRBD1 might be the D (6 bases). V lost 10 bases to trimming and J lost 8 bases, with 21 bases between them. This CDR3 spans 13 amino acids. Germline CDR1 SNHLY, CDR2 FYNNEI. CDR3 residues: CATYQGSLAKQYF. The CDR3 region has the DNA TGTGCCACCTATCAGGGGAGTTTGGCGAAGCAGTACTTC.

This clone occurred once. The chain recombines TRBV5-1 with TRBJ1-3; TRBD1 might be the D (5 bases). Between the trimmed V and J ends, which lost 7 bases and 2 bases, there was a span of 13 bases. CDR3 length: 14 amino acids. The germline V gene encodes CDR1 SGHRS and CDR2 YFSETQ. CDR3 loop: CASAAQGTGNTIYF. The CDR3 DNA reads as TGCGCCAGCGCGGCTCAGGGCACTGGAAACACCATATATTTT.

This chain's CDR3 is CATSRDWTGQETQYF. CDR3 nucleotides: TGTGCCACCAGCAGAGATTGGACAGGTCAAGAGACCCAGTACTTC. The rearrangement uses TRBV15 and TRBJ2-5; TRBD1 agrees at 7 bases. Germline V gene lookup returns CDR1 LNHNV and CDR2 YYDKDF (reference sequence). The CDR3 loop spans 15 amino acids. V trimming: 0 bases; J trimming: 2 bases; junction bases outside the gene matches: 3.

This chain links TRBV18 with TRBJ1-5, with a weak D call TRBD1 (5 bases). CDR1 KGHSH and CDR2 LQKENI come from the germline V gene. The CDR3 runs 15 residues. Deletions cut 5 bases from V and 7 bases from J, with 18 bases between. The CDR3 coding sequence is TGTGCCAGCTCAGCGGATGCCGGACAAGGCCAGCCCCAGCATTTT. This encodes CASSADAGQGQPQHF.

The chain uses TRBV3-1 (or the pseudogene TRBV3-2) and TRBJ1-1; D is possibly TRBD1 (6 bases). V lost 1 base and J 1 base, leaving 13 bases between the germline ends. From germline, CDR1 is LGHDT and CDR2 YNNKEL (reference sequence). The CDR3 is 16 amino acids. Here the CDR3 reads CASSQGQAYRNTEAFF. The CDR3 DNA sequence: TGTGCCAGCAGCCAAGGACAGGCCTACCGGAACACTGAAGCTTTCTTT.

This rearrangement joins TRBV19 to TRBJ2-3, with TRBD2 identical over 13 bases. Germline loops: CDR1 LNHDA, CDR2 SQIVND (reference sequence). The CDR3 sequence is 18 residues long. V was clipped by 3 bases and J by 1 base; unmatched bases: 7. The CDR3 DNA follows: TGTGCCAGTAGTATTCAACTAGCGGGAGGGCCGGGCACAGATACGCAGTATTTT. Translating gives CASSIQLAGGPGTDTQYF.

CDR3: CASSPSSSGNTIYF. CDR3 nucleotide sequence: TGTGCCAGCTCACCGTCCAGCTCTGGAAACACCATATATTTT. The V and J genes are TRBV18 and TRBJ1-3; D is uncertain. The CDR3 has 14 amino acids. CDR1 and CDR2 (germline): KGHSH, LQKENI. The germline V and J ends were trimmed by 3 bases and 0 bases, with 6 bases remaining between them.

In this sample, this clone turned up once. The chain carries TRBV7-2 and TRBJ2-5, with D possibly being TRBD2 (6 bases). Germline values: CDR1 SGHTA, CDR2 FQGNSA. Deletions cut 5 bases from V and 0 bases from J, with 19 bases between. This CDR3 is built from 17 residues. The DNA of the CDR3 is TGTGCCAGCAGCCCTAACCCCGGAGCGGGCTACCAAGAGACCCAGTACTTC. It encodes CASSPNPGAGYQETQYF.

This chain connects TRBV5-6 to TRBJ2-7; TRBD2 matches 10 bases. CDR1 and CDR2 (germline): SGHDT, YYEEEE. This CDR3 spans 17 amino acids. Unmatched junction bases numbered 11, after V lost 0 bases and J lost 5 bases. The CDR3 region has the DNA TGTGCCAGCAGCTTGGGGGGTCCTCTAGCGGGAGTAAACGAGCAGTACTTC. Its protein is CASSLGGPLAGVNEQYF. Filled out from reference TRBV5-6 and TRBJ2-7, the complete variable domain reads DAGVTQSPTHLIKTRGQQVTLRCSPKSGHDTVSWYQQALGQGPQFIFQYYEEEERQRGNFPDRFSGHQFPNYSSELNVNALLLGDSALYLCASSLGGPLAGVNEQYFGPGTRLTVT.

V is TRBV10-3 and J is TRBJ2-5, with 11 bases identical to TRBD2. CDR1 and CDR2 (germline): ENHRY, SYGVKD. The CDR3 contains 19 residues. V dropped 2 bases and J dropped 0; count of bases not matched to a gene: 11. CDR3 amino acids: CAISELGSGRGSYQETQYF. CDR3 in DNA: TGTGCCATCAGTGAGCTTGGTAGCGGGAGGGGTTCGTACCAAGAGACCCAGTACTTC.